A single sample is the source of the 19 T cell receptor beta chains below, sequenced in a study of vaccination and CD4 T cells after COVID-19. These receptors' targets are unknown. Treatment defined: roughly nine-day PBMC culture with coronavirus spike peptide pools or control peptides (ViraFEST assay). The Oncomine TCR Beta short-read assay sequenced DNA from cultured CD4+ T cells. In TCRdb, the PCR reads were re-called with MiXCR into one record per CDR3 protein. This table has 20,000 to 25,000 distinct CDR3 sequences, approximately 59% appearing once. The sample consisted of CD4+ T cells from blood, cultured in vitro, taken before SARS-CoV-2 vaccination. The receptors were sampled from a human donor who received a COVID-19 vaccine.

This rearrangement joins TRBV19 to TRBJ2-2; possibly TRBD1 for D (6 bases). CDR1 is LNHDA and CDR2 is SQIVND in the germline V gene (reference sequence). The length of the CDR3 is 14 residues. V lost 6 bases, J lost 2 bases, and 10 bases lay in between. This CDR3 is CASSLTGNTGELFF. The CDR3 DNA is TGTGCCAGTAGCCTGACAGGAAACACCGGGGAGCTGTTTTTT.

The V gene is TRBV28, the J gene TRBJ2-5; TRBD2 agrees at 9 bases. Trimming at V came to 4 bases and at J to 2 bases, leaving 11 bases not matched to a gene. The CDR3 covers 17 residues. The germline V gene has CDR1 MDHEN and CDR2 SYDVKM. In DNA, the CDR3 is TGTGCCAGCAGTTCCCCGGCTAGCGGGGTCTATCAAGAGACCCAGTACTTC. Its translation: CASSSPASGVYQETQYF. Full variable domain (missing parts from reference TRBV28 and TRBJ2-5): DVKVTQSSRYLVKRTGEKVFLECVQDMDHENMFWYRQDPGLGLRLIYFSYDVKMKEKGDIPEGYSVSREKKERFSLILESASTNQTSMYLCASSSPASGVYQETQYFGPGTRLLVL.

This clonotype was counted between two and nine times. The V and J genes are TRBV29-1 and TRBJ1-2; no reliable D call. Trimming stripped 4 bases from V and 4 bases from J, with 7 bases between. The CDR3 loop spans 11 amino acids. Germline CDR1 SQVTM, CDR2 ANQGSEA. The CDR3 nucleotides read TGCAGCGTTGGCGGGAGCTATGGCTACACCTTC. It specifies CSVGGSYGYTF.

V and J are TRBV12-3 or TRBV12-4 and TRBJ1-2, with 7 bases fitting TRBD1. This CDR3 spans 13 amino acids. V shed 1 base and J 10 bases; nucleotides not matched to a gene: 6. CDR3 residues: CASSLDRGRYYTF. In nucleotides, the CDR3 is TGTGCCAGCAGTTTAGACAGGGGAAGGTACTACACCTTC.

The rearrangement uses TRBV6-1 and TRBJ2-3; D is unclear. This CDR3 has 11 amino acids. Germline V lookup: CDR1 MNHNS, CDR2 SASEGT. The V end lost 10 bases, the J end lost 7 bases, and 12 bases lay between the germline ends. CDR3 sequence reads: CATDVKYTQYF. Written as DNA, the CDR3 is TGTGCCACCGACGTTAAGTATACGCAGTATTTT.

The chain couples TRBV19 to TRBJ1-4; 7 bases agree with TRBD1. The V gene's germline CDR1 is LNHDA and CDR2 SQIVND (reference sequence). V lost 6 bases to trimming and J lost 11 bases; unmatched junction nucleotides: 12. The CDR3 sequence is 14 residues long. CDR3 sequence (DNA): TGTGCCAGTAGCCAAAGACAGGGACGGTGGAAACTGTTTTTT. Translation: CASSQRQGRWKLFF.

The gene calls are TRBV20-1 and TRBJ2-1; the match to TRBD2 covers 8 bases. V dropped 1 base and J dropped 9; count of bases not matched to a gene: 8. CDR3 length: 14 residues. The germline gives CDR1 DFQATT, CDR2 SNEGSKA (reference sequence). The chain's CDR3 is CSARVIAGSFEQFF. The CDR3 DNA sequence: TGCAGTGCTAGAGTGATAGCGGGAAGTTTTGAGCAGTTCTTC.

The chain joins TRBV7-3 to TRBJ1-2; possibly TRBD1 for D (6 bases). V gave up 4 bases and J gave up 4 bases, with 10 bases separating them. Germline V lookup: CDR1 SGHTA, CDR2 FQGTGA. This CDR3 is 13 amino acids long. CDR3 protein: CASSSGGGYGYTF. CDR3 DNA sequence: TGTGCCAGCAGCTCCGGGGGCGGCTATGGCTACACCTTC.

CDR3 loop: CSGQDRSYEQYF. In DNA, the CDR3 is TGCAGCGGACAGGATAGATCCTACGAGCAGTACTTC. This chain links TRBV29-1 with TRBJ2-7; a possible D gene is TRBD1 (6 bases). With 7 bases removed from V and 1 base from J, the gap between germline ends came to 11 bases. This CDR3 has 12 amino acids. CDR1 SQVTM and CDR2 ANQGSEA come from the germline V gene.

The chain couples TRBV7-2 to TRBJ2-2, with TRBD1 as a possible D gene (5 bases). Trimming pared 5 bases from V and 4 bases from J, leaving 14 bases between. The CDR3 length is 15 residues. Germline CDR1 is SGHTA and CDR2 is FQGNSA. CDR3 in amino acids: CASSKGYSGTGELFF. CDR3 in DNA: TGTGCCAGCAGCAAGGGGTATTCGGGCACCGGGGAGCTGTTTTTT. The full variable domain, in which reference TRBV7-2 and TRBJ2-2 provide the parts outside the CDR3, is GAGVSQSPSNKVTEKGKDVELRCDPISGHTALYWYRQSLGQGLEFLIYFQGNSAPDKSGLPSDRFSAERTGGSVSTLTIQRTQQEDSAVYLCASSKGYSGTGELFFGEGSRLTVL.

This clonotype has only a few counts. J is TRBJ1-6 and V is TRBV19; weak D call: TRBD1 (6 bases). Trimming stripped 10 bases from V and 7 bases from J, with 14 bases between. CDR3 length equals 13 residues. Germline V gives CDR1 LNHDA, CDR2 SQIVND (reference sequence). CDR3 sequence: CATAGTQNSPLHF. CDR3 bases: TGTGCCACCGCGGGGACACAGAATTCACCCCTCCACTTT. Supplemented by reference TRBV19 and TRBJ1-6, the full variable domain reads DGGITQSPKYLFRKEGQNVTLSCEQNLNHDAMYWYRQDPGQGLRLIYYSQIVNDFQKGDIAEGYSVSREKKESFPLTVTSAQKNPTAFYLCATAGTQNSPLHFGNGTRLTVT.

The rearrangement links TRBV12-3 or TRBV12-4 to TRBJ1-2; a weak D match, TRBD1 (5 bases). Trimming cost V 4 bases and J 3 bases, with 12 bases left between them. The CDR3 has 14 amino acids. The CDR3 reads CASSSDSGHYGYTF. CDR3 nucleotide sequence: TGTGCCAGCAGTTCTGACAGTGGGCACTATGGCTACACCTTC.

The chain combines TRBV20-1 with TRBJ2-3, with a possible D match to TRBD1 (5 bases). The CDR3 has 15 amino acids. Germline V CDR1 and CDR2: DFQATT, SNEGSKA (reference sequence). V dropped 5 bases and J dropped 0 bases, with 15 bases sitting between them. The CDR3 here is CSAPPTVSSTDTQYF. The CDR3 region has the DNA TGCAGTGCTCCCCCGACAGTCTCTAGCACAGATACGCAGTATTTT.

V and J are TRBV7-2 and TRBJ1-5; D is possibly TRBD1 (5 bases). Trimming left V 1 base short and J 4 bases short, with 11 bases between. CDR3 length: 15 amino acids. Germline CDR1 reads SGHTA; CDR2 reads FQGNSA. The CDR3 DNA follows: TGTGCCAGCAGCTTAGTTTTCGGGGGAAATCAGCCCCAGCATTTT. Protein sequence: CASSLVFGGNQPQHF.

This clonotype was counted a few times. This chain links TRBV24-1 with TRBJ2-3; the D gene could be TRBD1 or TRBD2 (6 bases each). From germline, CDR1 is KGHDR and CDR2 SFDVKD. The CDR3 runs to 16 residues. V lost 4 bases and J lost 2, with 15 bases in between. The CDR3 here is CATSDLQGGDTDTQYF. The CDR3 coding sequence is TGTGCCACCAGTGACCTACAGGGAGGCGACACAGATACGCAGTATTTT.

This sequence joins TRBV12-5 and TRBJ2-5; 7 bases fit TRBD2. V shed 0 bases and J 5 bases; nucleotides not matched to a gene: 9. The germline V gene has CDR1 LGHNT and CDR2 FRNRAP. The CDR3 has 16 residues. Here the CDR3 DNA reads TGTGCTAGTGGTTTGGTATATGGAACTAGCGTGGAGACCCAGTACTTC. Protein sequence: CASGLVYGTSVETQYF.

The rearrangement joins TRBV6-2 or TRBV6-3 to TRBJ2-3; D ambiguous. In germline, CDR1 is MNHEY, CDR2 SVGEGT. The V gene lost 4 bases and the J gene lost 4 bases, with 3 bases spanning the gap. CDR3 length equals 11 residues. CDR3 loop: CASSFSDTQYF. DNA for the CDR3: TGTGCCAGCAGTTTCTCAGATACGCAGTATTTT.

The chain couples TRBV5-5 to TRBJ1-3; 7 nucleotides match TRBD1. This CDR3 is built from 15 residues. With V trimmed by 3 bases and J by 3 bases, 6 bases remained unmatched. Germline lookup yields CDR1 SGHKS and CDR2 YYEKEE (reference sequence). CDR3 protein: CASSSTGFGGNTIYF. Written as DNA, the CDR3 is TGTGCCAGCAGCTCGACAGGGTTCGGTGGAAACACCATATATTTT.

This clonotype was seen just once. The chain uses TRBV5-4 and TRBJ1-1; D not certain. Germline lookup yields CDR1 SGHNT and CDR2 YYREEE (reference sequence). This CDR3 is 14 amino acids long. V lost 4 bases to trimming and J lost 3 bases, with 13 bases between them. CDR3 amino acids: CASSLTPRDTEAFF. CDR3 sequence (DNA): TGTGCCAGCAGCCTAACCCCCCGGGACACTGAAGCTTTCTTT.